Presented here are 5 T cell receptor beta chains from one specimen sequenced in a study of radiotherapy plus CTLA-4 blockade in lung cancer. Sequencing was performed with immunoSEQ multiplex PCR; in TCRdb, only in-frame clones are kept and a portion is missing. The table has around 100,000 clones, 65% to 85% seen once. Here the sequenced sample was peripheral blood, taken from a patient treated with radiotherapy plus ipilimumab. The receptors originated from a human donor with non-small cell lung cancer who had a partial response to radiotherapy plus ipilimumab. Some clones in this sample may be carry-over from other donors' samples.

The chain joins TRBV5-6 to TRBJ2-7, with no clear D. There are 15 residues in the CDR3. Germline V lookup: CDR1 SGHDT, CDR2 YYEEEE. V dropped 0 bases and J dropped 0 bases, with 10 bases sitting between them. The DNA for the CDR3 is TGTGCCAGCAGCTTGGTGTCAGCGCTCTCCTACGAGCAGTACTTC. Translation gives CASSLVSALSYEQYF.

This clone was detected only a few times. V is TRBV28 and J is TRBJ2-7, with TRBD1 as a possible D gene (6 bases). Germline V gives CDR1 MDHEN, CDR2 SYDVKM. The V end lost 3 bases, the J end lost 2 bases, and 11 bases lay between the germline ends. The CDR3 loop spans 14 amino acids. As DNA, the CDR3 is TGTGCCAGCAGTTTTAGAAAGGGGGCCTACGAGCAGTACTTC. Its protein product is CASSFRKGAYEQYF. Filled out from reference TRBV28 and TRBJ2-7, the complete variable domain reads DVKVTQSSRYLVKRTGEKVFLECVQDMDHENMFWYRQDPGLGLRLIYFSYDVKMKEKGDIPEGYSVSREKKERFSLILESASTNQTSMYLCASSFRKGAYEQYFGPGTRLTVT.

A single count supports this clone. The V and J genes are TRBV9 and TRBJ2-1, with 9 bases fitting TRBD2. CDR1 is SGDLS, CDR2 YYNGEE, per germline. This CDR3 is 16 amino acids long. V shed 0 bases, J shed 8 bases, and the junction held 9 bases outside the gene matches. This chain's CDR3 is CASSVASSGRWYEQFF. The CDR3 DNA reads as TGTGCCAGCAGCGTAGCATCCAGCGGGAGGTGGTATGAGCAGTTCTTC.

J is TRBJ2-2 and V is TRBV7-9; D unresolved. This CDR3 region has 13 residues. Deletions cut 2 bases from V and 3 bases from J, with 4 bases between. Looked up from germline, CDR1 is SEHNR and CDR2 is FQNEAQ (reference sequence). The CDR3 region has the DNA TGTGCCAGCAGCTTATTCGACACCGGGGAGCTGTTTTTT. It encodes CASSLFDTGELFF.

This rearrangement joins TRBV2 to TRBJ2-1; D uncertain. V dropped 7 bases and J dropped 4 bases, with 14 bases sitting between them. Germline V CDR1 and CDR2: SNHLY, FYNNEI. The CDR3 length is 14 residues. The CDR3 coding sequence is TGTGCCAGCACCGAATTGTACAAGTACAATGAGCAGTTCTTC. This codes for CASTELYKYNEQFF.